Listed here are 25 T cell receptor beta chains from one sample, sequenced in a study of T cell changes during pregnancy in multiple sclerosis. This table comes from immunoSEQ multiplex PCR, and its TCRdb copy is limited to in-frame clones, with some not included. The data hold some 94,000 clones, with 91% observed a single time. The sequencing used peripheral blood, collected in the first trimester of pregnancy. These TCRs come from a female donor in good health, enrolled as a control in a pregnancy study.

The chain combines TRBV9 with TRBJ1-6; a possible D gene is TRBD1 (5 bases). This CDR3 has 15 amino acids. Germline-derived CDR1 and CDR2 are SGDLS and YYNGEE. V lost 0 bases to trimming and J lost 6 bases, with 10 bases between them. In nucleotides, the CDR3 is TGTGCCAGCAGCGTAGAACCCAGGGCTAATTCACCCCTCCACTTT. Translated, it gives CASSVEPRANSPLHF.

The chain combines TRBV4-3 with TRBJ1-3; TRBD1 aligns across 8 bases. The CDR3 sequence is 18 residues long. V lost 4 bases to trimming and J lost 2 bases; unmatched junction nucleotides: 13. Germline lookup yields CDR1 LGHNA and CDR2 YSLEER. The CDR3 sequence is CASSPWTGLVGAGNTIYF. Here the CDR3 DNA reads TGCGCCAGCAGCCCGTGGACAGGGCTGGTTGGAGCTGGAAACACCATATATTTT.

This clone is a singleton in its sample. This rearrangement joins TRBV2 to TRBJ2-7, with 7 bases that match TRBD2. The junction had 1 base not matched to a gene; V was cut back by 8 bases and J by 0 bases. The CDR3 runs to 12 residues. The germline V gene has CDR1 SNHLY and CDR2 FYNNEI. The CDR3 loop reads CASGLVSYEQYF. The CDR3 nucleotides are TGTGCCAGCGGACTAGTCTCCTACGAGCAGTACTTC. Filled out from reference TRBV2 and TRBJ2-7, the complete variable domain reads EPEVTQTPSHQVTQMGQEVILRCVPISNHLYFYWYRQILGQKVEFLVSFYNNEISEKSEIFDDQFSVERPDGSNFTLKIRSTKLEDSAMYFCASGLVSYEQYFGPGTRLTVT.

This chain connects TRBV7-2 to TRBJ1-3, with D tentatively TRBD1 (5 bases). Trimming took off 2 bases at V and 4 bases at J, with 15 bases between the two ends. This CDR3 is built from 16 residues. Germline V gives CDR1 SGHTA, CDR2 FQGNSA. CDR3 nucleotides: TGTGCCAGCAGCTTACGGACCACAGGCTTGGGAAACACCATATATTTT. This translates into CASSLRTTGLGNTIYF.

J is TRBJ1-1 and V is TRBV15; D not certain. In germline, CDR1 is LNHNV, CDR2 YYDKDF (reference sequence). V lost 2 bases to trimming and J lost 0 bases, with 4 bases between them. This CDR3 region has 13 residues. The CDR3 bases are TGTGCCACCAGCAGAAACTTGAACACTGAAGCTTTCTTT. Protein product: CATSRNLNTEAFF.

This chain uses TRBV9 with TRBJ1-3; D remains unclear. Germline V CDR1 and CDR2: SGDLS, YYNGEE. V was shortened by 1 base and J by 0 bases, with 8 bases between the two germline ends. The CDR3 covers 15 residues. Written as DNA, the CDR3 is TGTGCCAGCAGCGTACGGGAAAGCTCTGGAAACACCATATATTTT. The encoded protein is CASSVRESSGNTIYF.

CDR3 sequence reads: CASSFGQYSYEQYF. CDR3 DNA: TGTGCCAGCAGCTTTGGACAGTACTCCTACGAGCAGTACTTC. V is TRBV5-5 and J is TRBJ2-7; the D gene is possibly TRBD1 (6 bases). Trimming pared 2 bases from V and 0 bases from J, leaving 9 bases between. Germline loops: CDR1 SGHKS, CDR2 YYEKEE (reference sequence). CDR3 size: 14 residues. The full variable domain, in which reference TRBV5-5 and TRBJ2-7 provide the parts outside the CDR3, is DAGVTQSPTHLIKTRGQQVTLRCSPISGHKSVSWYQQVLGQGPQFIFQYYEKEERGRGNFPDRFSARQFPNYSSELNVNALLLGDSALYLCASSFGQYSYEQYFGPGTRLTVT.

The chain combines TRBV4-1 with TRBJ2-2, with D hard to call. Germline assignment: CDR1 MGHRA and CDR2 YSYEKL. The CDR3 covers 13 residues. The V end was cut by 1 base, the J end by 6 bases, with 6 bases between. CDR3 in DNA: TGCGCCAGCAGCCAAGGATACTCCGGGGAGCTGTTTTTT. Translation gives CASSQGYSGELFF.

V and J are TRBV4-1 and TRBJ1-4; the D gene is possibly TRBD1 (5 bases). The CDR3 is made up of 16 amino acids. Trimming shortened V by 0 bases and J by 8 bases, and 16 bases separated the two germline ends. Germline V gives CDR1 MGHRA, CDR2 YSYEKL. In DNA form, the CDR3 reads TGCGCCAGCAGCCAAGAAGGGGCAGGAGGGAGAGAAAAACTGTTTTTT. Amino acids: CASSQEGAGGREKLFF.

This chain links TRBV13 with TRBJ1-1; D is undetermined. The germline gives CDR1 PRHDT, CDR2 FYEKMQ (reference sequence). This CDR3 comprises 15 residues. V shed 1 base and J shed 5 bases, with 14 bases lying between them. In DNA form, the CDR3 reads TGTGCCAGCAGCTTAGCCTATCGGGGAGAGACTGAAGCTTTCTTT. Translation: CASSLAYRGETEAFF.

The chain couples TRBV6-6 to TRBJ1-5, with 7 positions matching TRBD1. The CDR3 is made up of 16 amino acids. Trimming cost V 6 bases and J 3 bases; bases outside gene matches: 11. Germline CDR1 MNHNY, CDR2 SVGAGI (reference sequence). The CDR3 DNA follows: TGTGCCAGCAGACAGACAGGGTCGGGGGACAATCAGCCCCAGCATTTT. This translates into CASRQTGSGDNQPQHF.

The genes are TRBV2 and TRBJ1-6; D possibly corresponds to TRBD1 (5 bases). The CDR3 spans 13 residues. Germline V CDR1 and CDR2: SNHLY, FYNNEI. V dropped 8 bases and J dropped 4 bases, with 9 bases sitting between them. CDR3 loop: CASLGGYNSPLHF. The CDR3 nucleotides are TGTGCCAGCTTGGGGGGTTATAATTCACCCCTCCACTTT.

This clone appeared once. This chain links TRBV5-4 with TRBJ1-1, with TRBD1 matching 8 bases. This CDR3 spans 12 amino acids. V dropped 9 bases and J dropped 4; count of bases not matched to a gene: 5. Germline V CDR1 and CDR2: SGHNT, YYREEE (reference sequence). The CDR3, as DNA: TGTGCCACGACAGGGGAGCTCACTGAAGCTTTCTTT. This encodes CATTGELTEAFF. The whole variable domain, filled in from reference TRBV5-4 and TRBJ1-1, reads ETGVTQSPTHLIKTRGQQVTLRCSSQSGHNTVSWYQQALGQGPQFIFQYYREEENGRGNFPPRFSGLQFPNYSSELNVNALELDDSALYLCATTGELTEAFFGQGTRLTVV.

V gene TRBV14 combines with J gene TRBJ1-5; D unresolved. Per the germline V gene, CDR1 is SGHDN and CDR2 is FVKESK. Trimming shortened V by 4 bases and J by 4 bases, and 8 bases separated the two germline ends. CDR3 size: 13 residues. Here the CDR3 reads CASSRALNQPQHF. In DNA, the CDR3 is TGTGCCAGCAGCCGGGCCTTGAATCAGCCCCAGCATTTT.

The CDR3 sequence: CASSLSGMNTEAFF. The CDR3 nucleotides are TGTGCCAGCAGCCTCAGCGGTATGAACACTGAAGCTTTCTTT. The J gene is TRBJ1-1, the V gene TRBV14; no definite D call. CDR3 length: 14 residues. V shed 4 bases and J shed 0 bases, with 9 bases lying between them. From germline, CDR1 is SGHDN and CDR2 FVKESK.

This clone came up once. The rearrangement uses TRBV4-1 and TRBJ2-1; TRBD2 aligns across 13 bases. The CDR3 loop spans 15 amino acids. CDR1 and CDR2 from the germline V gene are MGHRA and YSYEKL. V trimming: 0 bases; J trimming: 16 bases; junction bases outside the gene matches: 9. This CDR3 is CASSQDVGLAGVRFF. In nucleotides, the CDR3 is TGCGCCAGCAGCCAAGATGTAGGACTAGCGGGGGTTCGATTCTTC.

The rearrangement links TRBV9 to TRBJ2-3, with a possible D match to TRBD2 (6 bases). This CDR3 is built from 14 residues. Germline values: CDR1 SGDLS, CDR2 YYNGEE. The V and J ends lost 3 bases and 6 bases respectively, with 14 bases between them. Here the CDR3 reads CASSAPGAGDTQYF. The CDR3 DNA sequence: TGTGCCAGCAGCGCCCCCGGGGCGGGGGATACGCAGTATTTT. Filled out from reference TRBV9 and TRBJ2-3, the complete variable domain reads DSGVTQTPKHLITATGQRVTLRCSPRSGDLSVYWYQQSLDQGLQFLIQYYNGEERAKGNILERFSAQQFPDLHSELNLSSLELGDSALYFCASSAPGAGDTQYFGPGTRLTVL.

This sequence joins TRBV6-1 and TRBJ1-1, with a tentative D call TRBD1 (5 bases). V was pared by 5 bases and J by 1 base, with 8 bases between. This CDR3 has 13 amino acids. In germline, CDR1 is MNHNS, CDR2 SASEGT. CDR3 nucleotide sequence: TGTGCCAGCAGTCTGACAGAGAACACTGAAGCTTTCTTT. Its protein is CASSLTENTEAFF.

The genes are TRBV7-3 and TRBJ2-3; 10 bases are a match to TRBD1. The ends lost 4 bases at V and 5 bases at J; junction bases unmatched: 6. CDR3 length: 15 residues. Germline V lookup: CDR1 SGHTA, CDR2 FQGTGA. CDR3 nucleotide sequence: TGTGCCAGCAGCTCTATGACAGGGGGCAGAGATACGCAGTATTTT. Amino acid sequence: CASSSMTGGRDTQYF.

This rearrangement joins TRBV7-2 to TRBJ1-1; 8 bases fit TRBD1. CDR3 length equals 15 residues. CDR1 and CDR2 (germline): SGHTA, FQGNSA. The V and J ends lost 5 bases and 5 bases, in that order; junction bases with no gene match: 10. In DNA form, the CDR3 reads TGTGCCAGCAGCCTCAGACAGGGGAAGGGAACTGAAGCTTTCTTT. As protein: CASSLRQGKGTEAFF.

The chain has TRBV2 and TRBJ2-6; D remains unclear. The CDR3 has 14 amino acids. V was shortened by 2 bases and J by 4 bases, with 6 bases between the two germline ends. CDR1 and CDR2 (germline): SNHLY, FYNNEI. The CDR3, as DNA: TGTGCCAGCAGTGAACCGGTGGGGGCCAACGTCCTGACTTTC. Residues: CASSEPVGANVLTF.

This clone appeared once. This chain links TRBV20-1 with TRBJ1-1; D not certain. This CDR3 contains 11 residues. In germline, CDR1 is DFQATT, CDR2 SNEGSKA (reference sequence). Trimming pared 2 bases from V and 1 base from J, leaving 2 bases between. CDR3 protein: CSARQNTEAFF. The DNA for the CDR3 is TGCAGTGCTAGACAGAACACTGAAGCTTTCTTT.

The chain carries TRBV5-1 and TRBJ2-3, with TRBD1 identical over 7 bases. Losses at the gene ends were 5 bases for V and 2 bases for J; bases not matched to a gene: 11. The V gene's germline CDR1 is SGHRS and CDR2 YFSETQ. The CDR3 sequence is 16 residues long. The CDR3 here is CASRSPPDRDTDTQYF. The CDR3 DNA reads as TGCGCCAGCAGATCCCCCCCCGACAGGGACACAGATACGCAGTATTTT.

The V gene is TRBV12-5, the J gene TRBJ1-1; no firm D call. Trimming cost V 2 bases and J 0 bases, with 7 bases left between them. This CDR3 spans 14 amino acids. The germline V gene encodes CDR1 LGHNT and CDR2 FRNRAP. The DNA of the CDR3 is TGTGCTAGTGGTTTGAGAGGGATGAACACTGAAGCTTTCTTT. It translates to CASGLRGMNTEAFF.

This rearrangement joins TRBV6-5 to TRBJ1-2, with 9 bases identical to TRBD1. This CDR3 region has 15 residues. J gave up 8 bases and V 8 bases, and 15 bases lay outside the gene matches. Germline-derived CDR1 and CDR2 are MNHEY and SVGAGI. CDR3 region: CASRYAGDRVIGYTF. In nucleotides, the CDR3 is TGTGCCAGCCGCTATGCCGGGGACAGGGTGATAGGCTACACCTTC.